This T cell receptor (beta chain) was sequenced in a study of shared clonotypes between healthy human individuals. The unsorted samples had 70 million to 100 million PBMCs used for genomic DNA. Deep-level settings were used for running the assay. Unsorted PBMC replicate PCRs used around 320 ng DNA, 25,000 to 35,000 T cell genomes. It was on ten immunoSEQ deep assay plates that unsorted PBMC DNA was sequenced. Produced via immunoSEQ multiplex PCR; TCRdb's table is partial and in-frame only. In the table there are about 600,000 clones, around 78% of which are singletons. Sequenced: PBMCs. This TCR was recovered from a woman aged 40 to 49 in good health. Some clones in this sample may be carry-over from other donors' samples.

CDR3 loop: CASSLTGATNNEQFF. Here the CDR3 DNA reads TGTGCCAGCAGCCTCACAGGGGCCACGAACAATGAGCAGTTCTTC. The rearrangement uses TRBV5-4 and TRBJ2-1; 7 bases match TRBD1. The CDR3 has 15 amino acids. Trimming cost V 4 bases and J 5 bases; bases outside gene matches: 9. Germline V gene sequence: CDR1 SGHNT, CDR2 YYREEE (reference sequence).